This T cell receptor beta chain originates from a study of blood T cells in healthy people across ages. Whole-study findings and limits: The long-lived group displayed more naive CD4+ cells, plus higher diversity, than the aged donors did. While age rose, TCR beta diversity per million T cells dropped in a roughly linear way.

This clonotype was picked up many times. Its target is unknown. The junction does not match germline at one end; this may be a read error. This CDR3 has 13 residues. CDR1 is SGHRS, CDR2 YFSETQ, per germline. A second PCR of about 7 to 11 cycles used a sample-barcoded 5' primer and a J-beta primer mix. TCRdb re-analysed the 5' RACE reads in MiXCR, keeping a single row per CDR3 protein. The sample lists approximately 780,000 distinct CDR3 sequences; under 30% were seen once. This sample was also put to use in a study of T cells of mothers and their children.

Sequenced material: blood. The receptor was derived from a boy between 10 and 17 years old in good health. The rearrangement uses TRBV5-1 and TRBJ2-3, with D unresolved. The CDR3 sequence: CASSLVGTDTQYF. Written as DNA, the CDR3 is TGTGCCAGCAGTTTAGTGGGCACAGATACGCAGTATTTT.